These 11 T cell receptor beta chains originate from one sample sequenced in a study of blood T cell repertoires in COVID-19. Only in-frame clones appear in the TCRdb table, and some are missing; sequencing was by immunoSEQ multiplex PCR. The sample includes some 100,000 clones, 80% to 90% seen only once; the top ten take approximately 2.5%. Sequencing used PBMCs or T cells enriched from blood (not recorded which). These receptor sequences come from a woman between 45 and 65 years old who had recovered from COVID-19.

V is TRBV5-4 and J is TRBJ1-2; 10 bases map to TRBD1. The germline V gene encodes CDR1 SGHNT and CDR2 YYREEE (reference sequence). This CDR3 is 15 amino acids long. V lost 5 bases, J lost 4 bases, and 8 bases stayed unmatched. CDR3 DNA: TGTGCCAGCAGGTTCCCGGGACAGGGGTCCTATGGCTACACCTTC. Its protein is CASRFPGQGSYGYTF.

V and J are TRBV6-5 and TRBJ2-7; 8 bases match TRBD1. CDR3 length equals 14 residues. Germline CDR1 reads MNHEY; CDR2 reads SVGAGI. With V trimmed by 2 bases and J by 2 bases, 2 bases remained unmatched. The CDR3 region is CASSYAGQAYEQYF. The DNA of the CDR3 is TGTGCCAGCAGTTACGCGGGACAGGCCTACGAGCAGTACTTC.

The chain recombines TRBV11-2 with TRBJ1-2, with D hard to call. The CDR3 totals 12 residues. The germline V and J ends were trimmed by 5 bases and 3 bases, with 7 bases remaining between them. The germline CDR1 and CDR2 sequences are SGHAT and FQNNGV. This CDR3 is CASSHGYYGYTF. CDR3 sequence (DNA): TGTGCCAGCAGCCACGGGTACTATGGCTACACCTTC.

V is TRBV28 and J is TRBJ2-1; the match to TRBD1 covers 9 bases. Per the germline V gene, CDR1 is MDHEN and CDR2 is SYDVKM. This CDR3 is 15 amino acids long. V was clipped by 3 bases and J by 6 bases; unmatched bases: 6. CDR3 sequence reads: CASSFGTGSPNEQFF. The CDR3 DNA reads as TGTGCCAGCAGTTTCGGGACAGGGTCTCCCAATGAGCAGTTCTTC.

The chain has TRBV3-1 (or the pseudogene TRBV3-2) and TRBJ1-1; D is uncertain. V gave up 0 bases and J gave up 10 bases, with 9 bases separating them. The CDR3 has 12 residues. CDR1 is LGHDT, CDR2 YNNKEL, per germline (reference sequence). The CDR3 DNA reads as TGTGCCAGCAGCCAAGAGGAGGTAGGAGCTTTCTTT. Amino acids: CASSQEEVGAFF.

The rearrangement links TRBV19 to TRBJ2-7; 12 bases map to TRBD2. The trim removed 3 bases at V and 3 bases at J, leaving 3 bases unmatched. The CDR3 spans 15 residues. Germline V CDR1 and CDR2: LNHDA, SQIVND (reference sequence). The CDR3 DNA reads as TGTGCCAGTAGTATGCTGACTAGCGGGAGCTACGAGCAGTACTTC. This gives the protein CASSMLTSGSYEQYF.

The J gene is TRBJ1-2, the V gene TRBV6-5; perhaps TRBD1 as D (5 bases). Germline values: CDR1 MNHEY, CDR2 SVGAGI. V lost 7 bases and J lost 1, with 10 bases in between. There are 13 residues in the CDR3. CDR3: CASTWTHNYGYTF. The CDR3 DNA is TGTGCCAGCACTTGGACACATAACTATGGCTACACCTTC.

This clone was counted a single time. V is TRBV14 and J is TRBJ2-1, with D possibly TRBD1 on 6 matching bases. Germline CDR1 and CDR2: SGHDN and FVKESK. CDR3 size: 15 residues. V was pared by 4 bases and J by 7 bases, with 17 bases between. CDR3 bases: TGTGCCAGCAGCCGAAACGCCGGGACACCTAATGAGCAGTTCTTC. It codes for CASSRNAGTPNEQFF.

This clone was recorded once. V and J are TRBV5-1 and TRBJ2-7, with 8 nucleotides matching TRBD2. V lost 4 bases to trimming and J lost 1 base; unmatched junction nucleotides: 7. Germline-derived CDR1 and CDR2 are SGHRS and YFSETQ. This CDR3 has 15 residues. This CDR3 is CASSGAGRGSYEQYF. CDR3 coding DNA: TGCGCCAGCAGCGGCGCCGGGAGGGGGTCCTACGAGCAGTACTTC.

This rearrangement joins TRBV5-1 to TRBJ2-3, with TRBD2 matching over 10 bases. This CDR3 has 16 residues. The germline CDR1 and CDR2 sequences are SGHRS and YFSETQ. V lost 0 bases, J lost 4 bases, and 5 bases stayed unmatched. The CDR3 DNA reads TGCGCCAGCAGCTTGGCTAGCGGGAGACAATCAGATACGCAGTATTTT. It specifies CASSLASGRQSDTQYF.

The J gene is TRBJ1-3, the V gene TRBV5-1; D is uncertain. V lost 0 bases and J 2 bases, leaving 9 bases between the germline ends. CDR1 is SGHRS, CDR2 YFSETQ, per germline. The CDR3 extends over 15 amino acids. CDR3 region: CASSLGGVAGNTIYF. DNA for the CDR3: TGCGCCAGCAGCTTGGGTGGAGTAGCTGGAAACACCATATATTTT.